Listed below are T cell receptor beta chains from one sample, sequenced in a study of early T cells in non-severe SARS-CoV-2 infection. One entry per CDR3 protein, called by TCRdb with MiXCR from the 5' RACE reads. The sample consists of more than 25,000 distinct CDR3 sequences, 4.6% of them appearing once. The sample here was whole blood, taken at baseline. The receptors derive from an adult who was a healthcare worker with PCR-confirmed SARS-CoV-2 infection or an uninfected control (not recorded which). Both conserved end residues are part of each CDR3. D genes are given only for firm matches. Part of the rows lack a size; the others show once, few, many or a class for expanded clones.

CDR3 DNA	CDR3 protein	clone size	D gene	V gene	J gene
TGTGCCAGCTCATTAGGACAGGAAGGTGAAAAACTGTTTTTT	CASSLGQEGEKLFF	many	TRBD1	TRBV18	TRBJ1-4
TGTGCCAGCAGCCTCGGAGTTTCAGGGTACGAGCAGTACTTC	CASSLGVSGYEQYF	-	-	TRBV3-1	TRBJ2-7
TGTGCCAGCAGCTTGATGAACGGGGAGCTGTTTTTT	CASSLMNGELFF	many	-	TRBV7-6	TRBJ2-2
TGCGCCAGCAGCCAAGAGCCCAGCCGGAGTTACGAGCAGTACTTC	CASSQEPSRSYEQYF	many	-	TRBV4-1	TRBJ2-7
TGTGCCAGCAGCTTATTCGGCCAGCCCCAGAATTTT	CASSLFGQPQNF	-	-	TRBV5-8	TRBJ1-5
TGTGCCAGCAGCGGACCGCTAGCGGGAGGGCCCTCGTACAATGAGCAGTTCTTC	CASSGPLAGGPSYNEQFF	many	TRBD2	TRBV11-2	TRBJ2-1
TGTGCCAGCAGTACCCGGACAGGGGGAATTAATCAGCCCCAGCATTTT	CASSTRTGGINQPQHF	many	TRBD1	TRBV12-3/TRBV12-4	TRBJ1-5
TGTGCCAGCGGACGGAGGGAGGTTGCAGATACGCAGTATTTT	CASGRREVADTQYF	many	-	TRBV11-2	TRBJ2-3
TGTGCCAGCAGCAAGGGGCCAGACTACACAGATACGCAGTATTTT	CASSKGPDYTDTQYF	medium-sized	-	TRBV7-3	TRBJ2-3
TGTGCCAGCAGCCAAGTTCTCAGCTCCTACGAGCAGTACTTC	CASSQVLSSYEQYF	many	-	TRBV14	TRBJ2-7
TGCGCCAGCAGCTTGAACGGATTCGACAGGAGCTCCTACAATGAGCAGTTCTTC	CASSLNGFDRSSYNEQFF	many	-	TRBV5-1	TRBJ2-1
TGTGCCAGCAGTTACGGGACAAGGAAAAACTATGGCTACACCTTC	CASSYGTRKNYGYTF	many	-	TRBV6-2/TRBV6-3	TRBJ1-2
TGCAGTGCTAGTGGGACGGTCAACAATCAGCCCCAGCATTTT	CSASGTVNNQPQHF	few	-	TRBV20-1	TRBJ1-5
TGTGCCAGCAGCCGGGGACCAAACACCGGGGAGCTGTTTTTT	CASSRGPNTGELFF	few	-	TRBV11-2	TRBJ2-2
TGTGCCAGCAGCATCCGGGAAGATAATTCACCCCTCCACTTT	CASSIREDNSPLHF	few	-	TRBV6-5	TRBJ1-6
TGTGCCAGCAGCCCCCGGGACAGGGCCGGGGCCGGGGAGCTGTTTTTT	CASSPRDRAGAGELFF	many	TRBD1	TRBV7-9	TRBJ2-2
TGTGCCAGCAGCCTCTTGAGCGGGGGACGAGAGACCCAGTACTTC	CASSLLSGGRETQYF	many	TRBD2	TRBV5-6	TRBJ2-5
TGTGCCAGCAGCCGACATAGCGGGGGGGCCTACCAAGATACGCAGTATTTT	CASSRHSGGAYQDTQYF	many	TRBD2	TRBV7-2	TRBJ2-3
TGTGCCAGCAGTGAACTGGACACCTCCCTTTACTACGAGCAGTACTTC	CASSELDTSLYYEQYF	many	-	TRBV6-1	TRBJ2-7
TGTGCCAGCAGTCCGCCGGCGCAGTTGGCCGTTGAAGCTTTCTTT	CASSPPAQLAVEAFF	-	-	TRBV28	TRBJ1-1
TGTGCCACCAGCAGAGCGGGTATGATGGTAGGCACGTATTTT	CATSRAGMMVGTYF	many	-	TRBV15	TRBJ2-3
TGTGCCAGCAGCTTAGGAGGGACTAGCGGGAAAAGTACGCAGTATTTT	CASSLGGTSGKSTQYF	many	TRBD2	TRBV7-2	TRBJ2-3
TGTGCCAGCAGCTTGAGGCTTCTCACAGATACGCAGTATTTT	CASSLRLLTDTQYF	many	-	TRBV7-2	TRBJ2-3
TGTGCTAGTTCCCGGGCCAACGTCCTGACTTTC	CASSRANVLTF	many	-	TRBV12-5	TRBJ2-6
TGTGCCAGCAGTTACTCCGTCAGGGCAGCAGATACGCAGTATTTT	CASSYSVRAADTQYF	many	-	TRBV6-2/TRBV6-3	TRBJ2-3
TGCGCCAGCAGCCCTGGGCCAGAGCTGGATACGCAGTATTTT	CASSPGPELDTQYF	many	-	TRBV4-3	TRBJ2-3
TGTGCCAGCAGTTTCGCCCAGGGGGACTATGGCTACACCTTC	CASSFAQGDYGYTF	-	TRBD1	TRBV6-5	TRBJ1-2
TGTGCCAGCAGCTTCGGGGGGGAGCTAGCCCGCGATACGCAGTATTTT	CASSFGGELARDTQYF	many	TRBD2	TRBV13	TRBJ2-3
TGTGCCAGCAGTCTCACAGGGACAGGTCGGTCCTACGAGCAGTACTTC	CASSLTGTGRSYEQYF	many	TRBD1	TRBV12-3/TRBV12-4	TRBJ2-7
TGCAGTGCCCCGACAGATTCTGGAAACACCATATATTTT	CSAPTDSGNTIYF	many	-	TRBV20-1	TRBJ1-3
TGTGCCAGCAGCGTAGGACAGGGGTGGAACGAGCAGTACTTC	CASSVGQGWNEQYF	many	TRBD1	TRBV9	TRBJ2-7
TGTGCCAGCGGGATCACAGGGGGCAATGAGCAGTTCTTC	CASGITGGNEQFF	many	TRBD1	TRBV5-4	TRBJ2-1
TGCAGCGTTCAAGAGGGAGACAGGGTTCACTTC	CSVQEGDRVHF	many	TRBD1	TRBV29-1	TRBJ2-1
TGTGCCAGCAGCCTTAGCGGGAGCTACGAGCAGTACTTC	CASSLSGSYEQYF	many	TRBD2	TRBV11-2	TRBJ2-7
TGTGCCAGCAGCTTAGCTTTGGAAAGGCTCACTGAAGCTTTCTTT	CASSLALERLTEAFF	many	-	TRBV7-9	TRBJ1-1
TGCGCCAGCAGCCCGGCGGGGGACCAGCCCCAGCATTTT	CASSPAGDQPQHF	many	-	TRBV5-1	TRBJ1-5
TGTGCCAGCAGTGACTTGCTGCTGCGGCACGAGCAGTACTTC	CASSDLLLRHEQYF	many	-	TRBV25-1	TRBJ2-7